The rows below give T cell receptor beta chains drawn from one sample of a study of beta chain features in type 1 diabetes. Generated by immunoSEQ multiplex PCR, the TCRdb table keeps only in-frame clones and is missing some. This table has about 620,000 clones, roughly 15% appearing once. The material sequenced was naive CD4+ T cells from blood. These receptors all stem from a man in his late teens or twenties in good health. Both conserved end residues are part of each CDR3. A D gene is named only where the DNA matches it firmly. Only part of the rows carry a size: once, few, many, or a class if the clone is expanded.

V,size,length,D,J,CDR3,DNA
TRBV9,.,16,.,TRBJ2-1,CASSAPETRTYNEQFF,TGTGCCAGCAGCGCACCCGAGACTAGAACCTACAATGAGCAGTTCTTC
TRBV9,.,16,.,TRBJ2-3,CASSVGYGSGTDTQYF,TGTGCCAGCAGCGTAGGCTACGGGTCTGGCACAGATACGCAGTATTTT
TRBV7-2,.,12,.,TRBJ2-7,CASSLDRAQQYF,TGTGCCAGCAGCTTAGACAGGGCCCAGCAGTACTTC
TRBV27,few,12,.,TRBJ2-7,CASSPPSYEQYF,TGTGCCAGCAGTCCCCCCTCCTACGAGCAGTACTTC
TRBV30,.,13,TRBD1,TRBJ1-1,CAWSQRGPTEAFF,TGTGCCTGGAGTCAAAGGGGGCCTACTGAAGCTTTCTTT
TRBV30,few,14,TRBD1,TRBJ2-5,CAWSTILRGETQYF,TGTGCCTGGAGTACCATTCTCAGGGGGGAGACCCAGTACTTC
TRBV7-9,.,14,TRBD2,TRBJ2-3,CAAGGAFLGDTQYF,TGTGCCGCCGGGGGGGCGTTTCTAGGAGATACGCAGTATTTT
TRBV5-4,.,15,.,TRBJ1-1,CASSPTAAATRTAFF,TGTGCCAGCAGCCCCACGGCGGCCGCGACGCGAACGGCTTTCTTT
TRBV20-1,few,11,TRBD2,TRBJ2-3,CSAVTGTSVYF,TGCAGTGCTGTAACCGGGACTAGCGTGTATTTT
TRBV4-1,few,14,.,TRBJ1-3,CASSTPWSDNTIYF,TGCGCCAGCAGCACCCCCTGGAGCGACAACACCATATATTTT
TRBV15,few,16,TRBD1,TRBJ1-5,CATCRGQGVRNQPQHF,TGTGCCACCTGCAGAGGACAGGGAGTGCGCAATCAGCCCCAGCATTTT
TRBV14,.,16,TRBD2,TRBJ2-1,CASSPLWTSEENEQFF,TGTGCCAGCAGCCCCCTGTGGACTAGCGAAGAGAATGAGCAGTTCTTC
TRBV4-2,few,15,.,TRBJ2-7,CASSQDLGLPYEQYF,TGTGCCAGCAGCCAAGATCTCGGACTCCCCTACGAGCAGTACTTC
TRBV6-5,.,15,TRBD1,TRBJ2-7,CASSRDRTGSYEQYF,TGTGCCAGCAGCCGGGACAGGACGGGGTCCTACGAGCAGTACTTC
TRBV15,.,11,.,TRBJ1-5,CATSRGQFAHF,TGTGCCACCAGCAGAGGACAGTTCGCGCATTTT
TRBV27,few,13,.,TRBJ2-1,CASSLLGNNEQFF,TGTGCCAGCAGTTTATTGGGCAACAATGAGCAGTTCTTC
TRBV15,few,17,.,TRBJ1-5,CATSRDRGAFSNQPQHF,TGTGCCACCAGCAGAGATCGGGGGGCGTTTAGCAATCAGCCCCAGCATTTT
TRBV6-5,few,15,.,TRBJ2-7,CASSYSRGASYEQYF,TGTGCCAGCAGTTACTCGAGGGGGGCCTCCTACGAGCAGTACTTC
TRBV28,many,14,.,TRBJ2-3,CASMTWGYTDTQYF,TGTGCCAGCATGACGTGGGGCTACACAGATACGCAGTATTTT
TRBV7-6,.,16,TRBD2,TRBJ2-5,CASSLGLAVAEETQYF,TGTGCCAGCAGCTTGGGGCTAGCGGTCGCAGAAGAGACCCAGTACTTC
TRBV5-4,.,14,.,TRBJ1-6,CASSLATDNSPLHF,TGTGCCAGCAGCTTGGCGACAGATAATTCACCCCTCCACTTT
TRBV5-4,few,16,.,TRBJ2-3,CASSLRQLGHTDTQYF,TGTGCCAGCAGCCTTCGACAACTAGGGCACACAGATACGCAGTATTTT
TRBV14,.,13,.,TRBJ2-3,CASSQAGSNTQYF,TGTGCCAGCAGCCAAGCGGGATCGAATACGCAGTATTTT
TRBV14,.,16,.,TRBJ1-1,CASSQFGRGPNTEAFF,TGTGCCAGCAGCCAATTCGGGCGGGGCCCGAACACTGAAGCTTTCTTT
TRBV4-1,few,14,TRBD1,TRBJ1-5,CASRTQGVGQPQHF,TGCGCCAGCAGAACACAGGGGGTGGGTCAGCCCCAGCATTTT
TRBV4-2,.,15,.,TRBJ1-5,CASSQEGRAGQPQHF,TGTGCCAGCAGCCAAGAAGGGAGGGCCGGTCAGCCCCAGCATTTT
TRBV7-2,.,15,.,TRBJ1-4,CASTKSAGQNEKLFF,TGTGCCAGCACCAAGAGTGCAGGGCAAAATGAAAAACTGTTTTTT
TRBV7-2,.,14,.,TRBJ1-2,CASSTYYREAGYTF,TGTGCCAGCAGCACATACTACAGGGAGGCTGGCTACACCTTC